The 3 T cell receptor beta chains given below trace back to one sample, sequenced in a study of cytomegalovirus exposure and HLA in healthy donors. The data were produced by immunoSEQ multiplex PCR, yet TCRdb's version contains in-frame clones alone and is incomplete. The profile shows 100,000 to 120,000 clones, around 85% of them singletons. The source material was PBMCs. All receptors come from a woman aged 18-35 years in good health and CMV-seronegative.

This clone was counted between two and nine times. The chain combines TRBV18 with TRBJ2-7; the match to TRBD2 covers 7 bases. V was pared by 9 bases and J by 3 bases, with 8 bases of the junction left unmatched. This CDR3 has 13 amino acids. The V gene's germline CDR1 is KGHSH and CDR2 LQKENI. CDR3 amino acids: CASSGGEDYEQYF. For the CDR3, the DNA is TGTGCCAGTTCGGGGGGTGAGGACTACGAGCAGTACTTC.

The chain carries TRBV2 and TRBJ2-7; the D gene is possibly TRBD1 (5 bases). The CDR3 has 15 residues. CDR1 and CDR2 (germline): SNHLY, FYNNEI. Trimming stripped 2 bases from V and 2 bases from J, with 13 bases between. The DNA of the CDR3 is TGTGCCAGCAGTGAAATCGCAGGGTCAACCTACGAGCAGTACTTC. This sequence encodes CASSEIAGSTYEQYF.

This chain connects TRBV7-6 to TRBJ2-2; 10 bases align to TRBD2. CDR1 is SGHVS, CDR2 FNYEAQ, per germline. The V gene end was trimmed by 3 bases and the J gene end by 2 bases; junction bases not matched to a gene: 6. This CDR3 spans 17 amino acids. The CDR3: CASSLLTSGENTGELFF. The CDR3 nucleotides read TGTGCCAGCAGCTTGTTAACTAGCGGGGAAAACACCGGGGAGCTGTTTTTT.